Presented here are 21 T cell receptor beta chains from one specimen sequenced in a study of blood T cells in healthy people across ages. The second PCR ran 7 to 11 cycles with a sample-barcoded 5' primer and J-beta primers. MiXCR, run by TCRdb on the 5' RACE reads, gives a single entry per CDR3 protein. The table includes roughly 800,000 distinct CDR3 sequences, roughly 25% detected once. The same sample was also used in a study of T cells of mothers and their children.

The sample taken for sequencing was blood. The receptors come from a boy younger than 18 in good health.

The rearrangement links TRBV9 to TRBJ2-7; 10 nucleotides line up with TRBD1. Germline-derived CDR1 and CDR2 are SGDLS and YYNGEE. V lost 2 bases to trimming and J lost 1 base; unmatched junction nucleotides: 3. The CDR3 is 15 residues long. CDR3 nucleotides: TGTGCCAGCAGCGTCGGACAGGGGGATTCCTACGAGCAGTACTTC. This translates into CASSVGQGDSYEQYF. Together with reference TRBV9 and TRBJ2-7, the CDR3 gives the full variable domain: DSGVTQTPKHLITATGQRVTLRCSPRSGDLSVYWYQQSLDQGLQFLIQYYNGEERAKGNILERFSAQQFPDLHSELNLSSLELGDSALYFCASSVGQGDSYEQYFGPGTRLTVT.

The chain combines TRBV5-1 with TRBJ2-5; the D is unclear. CDR1 is SGHRS and CDR2 is YFSETQ in the germline V gene. Trimming took 3 bases from V and 1 from J, leaving 10 bases between them. The CDR3 runs to 14 residues. The CDR3 protein is CASSWTRIQETQYF. The CDR3 nucleotides read TGCGCCAGCAGCTGGACCCGGATCCAAGAGACCCAGTACTTC.

The chain recombines TRBV5-1 with TRBJ2-7; no firm D call. In germline, CDR1 is SGHRS, CDR2 YFSETQ. The CDR3 is made up of 15 amino acids. V was shortened by 0 bases and J by 0 bases, with 10 bases between the two germline ends. The CDR3 DNA sequence: TGCGCCAGCAGCTTGGAGAGGATTGGCTCCTACGAGCAGTACTTC. It is translated as CASSLERIGSYEQYF.

The V and J genes are TRBV15 and TRBJ2-3; TRBD1 matches at 7 bases. The CDR3 extends over 13 amino acids. V shed 5 bases and J 4 bases; nucleotides not matched to a gene: 3. Germline V gene sequence: CDR1 LNHNV, CDR2 YYDKDF (reference sequence). CDR3 DNA: TGTGCCACCAGCCAGGGGGTAGCAGATACGCAGTATTTT. This gives the protein CATSQGVADTQYF.

The V gene is TRBV6-2 or TRBV6-3, the J gene TRBJ2-2; 10 bases line up with TRBD2. This CDR3 spans 16 amino acids. The trim removed 5 bases at V and 4 bases at J, leaving 7 bases unmatched. The germline CDR1 and CDR2 sequences are MNHEY and SVGEGT. CDR3 nucleotides: TGTGCCAGCAGTGAGACTAGCGGGCAAATCACCGGGGAGCTGTTTTTT. It encodes CASSETSGQITGELFF.

CDR3 in DNA: TGTGCCAGCAGCGTAGACGGTAACACTGAAGCTTTCTTT. Translated, it gives CASSVDGNTEAFF. V is TRBV9 and J is TRBJ1-1; no clear D. The CDR3 runs to 13 residues. Per the germline V gene, CDR1 is SGDLS and CDR2 is YYNGEE. The V end was cut by 0 bases, the J end by 2 bases, with 5 bases between.

This clonotype has only a few counts. This chain uses TRBV9 with TRBJ2-3; the match to TRBD2 covers 10 bases. Trimming cost V 3 bases and J 7 bases; bases outside gene matches: 8. The CDR3 has 15 residues. Germline lookup yields CDR1 SGDLS and CDR2 YYNGEE. The CDR3 here is CASSANQGLAYTQYF. Here the CDR3 DNA reads TGTGCCAGCAGCGCCAACCAGGGACTAGCGTATACGCAGTATTTT.

The chain links TRBV4-1 to TRBJ1-1; D gene unclear. The CDR3 spans 12 residues. Germline CDR1 and CDR2: MGHRA and YSYEKL. V lost 0 bases to trimming and J lost 3 bases, with 2 bases between them. This CDR3 is CASSQEHTEAFF. Here the CDR3 DNA reads TGCGCCAGCAGCCAAGAGCACACTGAAGCTTTCTTT.

This clonotype was detected only a few times. The J gene is TRBJ2-3, the V gene TRBV4-3, with 7 bases matching TRBD2. With V trimmed by 0 bases and J by 0 bases, 9 bases remained unmatched. Germline V CDR1 and CDR2: LGHNA, YSLEER. There are 18 residues in the CDR3. In DNA form, the CDR3 reads TGCGCCAGCAGCCAAGATACTAGACTAGCTATTAGCACAGATACGCAGTATTTT. It encodes CASSQDTRLAISTDTQYF.

This clonotype has a handful of counts. The chain joins TRBV6-1 to TRBJ2-5; the D gene is possibly TRBD2 (5 bases). Germline CDR1 and CDR2: MNHNS and SASEGT. This CDR3 has 16 residues. Trimming shortened V by 5 bases and J by 0 bases, and 16 bases separated the two germline ends. The chain's CDR3 is CASSQTDWANQETQYF. In nucleotides, the CDR3 is TGTGCCAGCAGTCAAACGGACTGGGCCAACCAAGAGACCCAGTACTTC.

This chain connects TRBV12-3 or TRBV12-4 to TRBJ2-7; D call uncertain. V lost 1 base, J lost 0 bases, and 10 bases lay in between. The CDR3 length is 15 residues. The CDR3 DNA is TGTGCCAGCAGTTTAGGGGTGTGGGACTCCTACGAGCAGTACTTC. Protein: CASSLGVWDSYEQYF.

This clonotype showed up just a few times. The chain recombines TRBV7-9 with TRBJ1-1; 7 nucleotides line up with TRBD1. Per the germline V gene, CDR1 is SEHNR and CDR2 is FQNEAQ (reference sequence). The CDR3 spans 14 residues. J lost 2 bases, V lost 10 bases, and 10 bases had no gene match. The CDR3 loop reads CATIPGTVNTEAFF. CDR3 DNA: TGTGCCACCATCCCGGGGACAGTCAACACTGAAGCTTTCTTT.

This clonotype was picked up a small number of times. The chain carries TRBV4-1 and TRBJ2-7; TRBD1 matches at 7 bases. The CDR3 covers 15 residues. V lost 0 bases to trimming and J lost 3 bases; unmatched junction nucleotides: 5. CDR1 is MGHRA, CDR2 YSYEKL, per germline. CDR3 residues: CASSQETGVGYEQYF. CDR3 sequence (DNA): TGCGCCAGCAGCCAAGAAACAGGGGTGGGCTACGAGCAGTACTTC.

The rearrangement uses TRBV7-9 and TRBJ1-4, with D perhaps TRBD1 (6 bases). CDR1 and CDR2 from the germline V gene are SEHNR and FQNEAQ (reference sequence). With 1 base removed from V and 7 bases from J, the gap between germline ends came to 16 bases. This CDR3 contains 16 residues. The DNA for the CDR3 is TGTGCCAGCAGCTTAGGGGAACAGGGACGGGCTGAAAAACTGTTTTTT. This sequence encodes CASSLGEQGRAEKLFF.

V gene TRBV2 combines with J gene TRBJ1-6; D is perhaps TRBD1 (6 bases). The CDR3 spans 15 residues. With 3 bases removed from V and 10 bases from J, the gap between germline ends came to 16 bases. CDR1 is SNHLY, CDR2 FYNNEI, per germline. In DNA form, the CDR3 reads TGTGCCAGCAGTGATATTCAGGGGTCTCGATCACCCCTCCACTTT. Translated, it gives CASSDIQGSRSPLHF.

V usage is TRBV29-1 and J usage is TRBJ2-2; 11 bases align to TRBD1. The CDR3 totals 14 residues. V gave up 5 bases and J gave up 7 bases; unmatched junction bases: 6. CDR1 is SQVTM, CDR2 ANQGSEA, per germline. DNA of the CDR3: TGCAGCGTTTTTGGGACAGGGGGAGGCGGGGAGCTGTTTTTT. The encoded protein is CSVFGTGGGGELFF.

This clonotype was recorded only once. V and J are TRBV28 and TRBJ2-7, with 13 bases identical to TRBD2. The germline gives CDR1 MDHEN, CDR2 SYDVKM. This CDR3 spans 14 amino acids. Trimming cost V 11 bases and J 4 bases; bases outside gene matches: 8. CDR3 DNA sequence: TGTGCCTGCTTTCCGACTAGCGGGGGGTACGAGCAGTACTTC. Protein sequence: CACFPTSGGYEQYF. The full variable domain, its missing parts supplied by reference TRBV28 and TRBJ2-7, is DVKVTQSSRYLVKRTGEKVFLECVQDMDHENMFWYRQDPGLGLRLIYFSYDVKMKEKGDIPEGYSVSREKKERFSLILESASTNQTSMYLCACFPTSGGYEQYFGPGTRLTVT.

The chain carries TRBV3-1 and TRBJ1-1, with D unclear. CDR1 is LGHDT, CDR2 YNNKEL, per germline (reference sequence). The CDR3 consists of 12 residues. V was cut by 6 bases and J by 3 bases, with 8 bases left in between. The CDR3 DNA sequence: TGTGCCAGCAGATCGCGACACACTGAAGCTTTCTTT. Its translation: CASRSRHTEAFF.

The table lists this clonotype with a few counts. This rearrangement joins TRBV7-3 to TRBJ2-1; D unresolved. The CDR3 runs to 13 residues. Per germline, CDR1 SGHTA and CDR2 FQGTGA. The ends were cut back, 3 bases at V and 5 bases at J, with 8 bases in the middle. The CDR3 nucleotides are TGTGCCAGCAGCTTCCAAGTAAACAATGAGCAGTTCTTC. It is translated as CASSFQVNNEQFF. The full variable domain, rest sourced from reference TRBV7-3 and TRBJ2-1, is GAGVSQTPSNKVTEKGKYVELRCDPISGHTALYWYRQSLGQGPEFLIYFQGTGAADDSGLPNDRFFAVRPEGSVSTLKIQRTERGDSAVYLCASSFQVNNEQFFGPGTRLTVL.

This clonotype has just a few counts. The V call is TRBV20-1, the J call TRBJ2-7; 7 nucleotides align to TRBD2. V dropped 5 bases and J dropped 2; count of bases not matched to a gene: 6. Germline V CDR1 and CDR2: DFQATT, SNEGSKA (reference sequence). This CDR3 spans 13 amino acids. The CDR3 DNA follows: TGCAGTGCTGGCCCTGGACTAGCCTACGAGCAGTACTTC. Translating gives CSAGPGLAYEQYF.

The rearrangement links TRBV6-5 to TRBJ2-5; perhaps TRBD2 as D (6 bases). Trimming took 7 bases from V and 4 from J, leaving 19 bases between them. Germline V gene data show CDR1 as MNHEY and CDR2 as SVGAGI. This CDR3 spans 15 amino acids. The CDR3 region has the DNA TGTGCCAGCAACCGAGGGACTCAACATGGAGAGACCCAGTACTTC. The encoded protein is CASNRGTQHGETQYF.